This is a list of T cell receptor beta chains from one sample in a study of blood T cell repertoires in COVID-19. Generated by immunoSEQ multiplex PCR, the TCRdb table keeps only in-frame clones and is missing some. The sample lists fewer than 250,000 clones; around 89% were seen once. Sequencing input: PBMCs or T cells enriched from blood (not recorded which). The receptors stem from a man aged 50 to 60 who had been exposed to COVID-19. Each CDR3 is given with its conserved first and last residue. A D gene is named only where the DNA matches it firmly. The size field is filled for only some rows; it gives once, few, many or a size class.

cdr3_nt: TGTGCCAGCAGCCAAGACCGTACCGGGGAGCTGTTTTTT; cdr3_aa: CASSQDRTGELFF; j_call: TRBJ2-2; clone_size: NA; v_call: TRBV3-1/TRBV3-2; d_call: NA
cdr3_nt: TGTGCCAGCCTGGGGAGCGCTGAAGCTTTCTTT; cdr3_aa: CASLGSAEAFF; j_call: TRBJ1-1; clone_size: once; v_call: TRBV28; d_call: NA
cdr3_nt: TGTGCCAGCAGCTTCCAGGTGGACACTGAAGCTTTCTTT; cdr3_aa: CASSFQVDTEAFF; j_call: TRBJ1-1; clone_size: NA; v_call: TRBV7-6; d_call: NA
cdr3_nt: TGTGCCAGCAGCCAAGGGGGACTAGCGGAGACTAATGAGCAGTTCTTC; cdr3_aa: CASSQGGLAETNEQFF; j_call: TRBJ2-1; clone_size: NA; v_call: TRBV4-2; d_call: TRBD2
cdr3_nt: TGCGCCAGCACCTGGTCCCCGCAGGGGATAGGGTATGGCTACACCTTC; cdr3_aa: CASTWSPQGIGYGYTF; j_call: TRBJ1-2; clone_size: NA; v_call: TRBV5-1; d_call: NA
cdr3_nt: TGTGCCAGCAGCCTATGGACAGGGGCCTACTACGAGCAGTACTTC; cdr3_aa: CASSLWTGAYYEQYF; j_call: TRBJ2-7; clone_size: NA; v_call: TRBV11-2; d_call: TRBD1
cdr3_nt: TGCGCCAGCAGCTTCTCCCGACTAGCGGGCAGTAATGAGCAGTTCTTC; cdr3_aa: CASSFSRLAGSNEQFF; j_call: TRBJ2-1; clone_size: NA; v_call: TRBV5-1; d_call: TRBD2
cdr3_nt: TGTGCCACCAGTGGGACAGCGAACACTGAAGCTTTCTTT; cdr3_aa: CATSGTANTEAFF; j_call: TRBJ1-1; clone_size: NA; v_call: TRBV24-1; d_call: NA
cdr3_nt: TGTGCCAGCAGGACTAGCGGACAAGAGACCCAGTACTTC; cdr3_aa: CASRTSGQETQYF; j_call: TRBJ2-5; clone_size: NA; v_call: TRBV28; d_call: TRBD2
cdr3_nt: TGCGCCAGCAGCGTAGGGGGGGCATCTGGCACAGATACGCAGTATTTT; cdr3_aa: CASSVGGASGTDTQYF; j_call: TRBJ2-3; clone_size: NA; v_call: TRBV5-1; d_call: NA
cdr3_nt: TGCGCCAGCAGCTTTGGGACTGCGAATGAGCAGTTCTTC; cdr3_aa: CASSFGTANEQFF; j_call: TRBJ2-1; clone_size: NA; v_call: TRBV5-1; d_call: NA
cdr3_nt: TGCAGCGCCTGGACAGGGGAGAACACTGAAGCTTTCTTT; cdr3_aa: CSAWTGENTEAFF; j_call: TRBJ1-1; clone_size: once; v_call: TRBV29-1; d_call: TRBD1
cdr3_nt: TGTGCCAGCAGCCCAGGGGTAGCGGGGTCTGGGGCCAACGTCCTGACTTTC; cdr3_aa: CASSPGVAGSGANVLTF; j_call: TRBJ2-6; clone_size: NA; v_call: TRBV5-4; d_call: TRBD2
cdr3_nt: TGTGCCACCAGCAAGACAGGGGGCACCCAGCCCCAGCATTTT; cdr3_aa: CATSKTGGTQPQHF; j_call: TRBJ1-5; clone_size: NA; v_call: TRBV15; d_call: TRBD1
cdr3_nt: TGTGCCACCAGTGCAGGGGGCAATCAGCCCCAGCATTTT; cdr3_aa: CATSAGGNQPQHF; j_call: TRBJ1-5; clone_size: NA; v_call: TRBV24-1; d_call: NA
cdr3_nt: TGCGCCAGCAGCCAAGATCCCAGAAGCACTGAAGCTTTCTTT; cdr3_aa: CASSQDPRSTEAFF; j_call: TRBJ1-1; clone_size: once; v_call: TRBV4-1; d_call: NA
cdr3_nt: TGTGCCAGCAGAAAAGAGGGGAACACTGAAGCTTTCTTT; cdr3_aa: CASRKEGNTEAFF; j_call: TRBJ1-1; clone_size: once; v_call: TRBV2; d_call: NA
cdr3_nt: TGCGCCAGCAGCTTGTTCGCGAGAAGCACAGATACGCAGTATTTT; cdr3_aa: CASSLFARSTDTQYF; j_call: TRBJ2-3; clone_size: NA; v_call: TRBV5-1; d_call: NA
cdr3_nt: TGCAGCGTCGGATTGGGACTAGCGGGGGCTATGGTAGGTGAGCAGTACTTC; cdr3_aa: CSVGLGLAGAMVGEQYF; j_call: TRBJ2-7; clone_size: NA; v_call: TRBV29-1; d_call: TRBD2
cdr3_nt: TGTGCCAGCAGCTTACAGGGAGGCACTGAAGCTTTCTTT; cdr3_aa: CASSLQGGTEAFF; j_call: TRBJ1-1; clone_size: NA; v_call: TRBV7-9; d_call: NA
cdr3_nt: TGTGCCTGGACCAGCCCGACACGTGAAAAACTGTTTTTT; cdr3_aa: CAWTSPTREKLFF; j_call: TRBJ1-4; clone_size: NA; v_call: TRBV30; d_call: NA
cdr3_nt: TGTGCCACCAGTGCCCCCCGGGATCACTCTGGGGCCAACGTCCTGACTTTC; cdr3_aa: CATSAPRDHSGANVLTF; j_call: TRBJ2-6; clone_size: NA; v_call: TRBV24-1; d_call: NA
cdr3_nt: TGTGCCTGGAGAGGGACAGGGCGGTATGGCTACACCTTC; cdr3_aa: CAWRGTGRYGYTF; j_call: TRBJ1-2; clone_size: NA; v_call: TRBV30; d_call: TRBD1